Listed below are T cell receptor beta chains from one sample, sequenced in a study of shared clonotypes between healthy human individuals. Produced via immunoSEQ multiplex PCR; TCRdb's table is partial and in-frame only. The data contain more than 2,000,000 clones, around 94% of them seen just once; the ten biggest clones take up roughly 0.14%. Material for sequencing was naive CD4+ T cells sorted from blood. Every receptor here comes from a man aged 18 to 30 in good health. CDR3s include the opening cysteine and the closing phenylalanine or tryptophan. D genes are given only for firm matches. For some rows the clone size is stated as once, few or many, or as a class when expanded; others skip it.

NA TRBJ2-7 TRBV9 NA 16 CASSPTGSSLSYEQYF TGTGCCAGCAGCCCTACAGGGTCATCGCTATCCTACGAGCAGTACTTC
NA TRBJ1-5 TRBV19 NA 14 CASSIGTGLEAQHF TGTGCCAGTAGTATAGGAACGGGCCTCGAGGCCCAGCATTTT
NA TRBJ2-3 TRBV9 NA 14 CASSYQASTDTQYF TGTGCCAGCAGTTACCAGGCTAGCACAGATACGCAGTATTTT
NA TRBJ2-7 TRBV10-3 NA 14 CAIRAAGTPLEQYF TGTGCCATCAGGGCGGCAGGGACTCCTCTGGAGCAGTACTTC
NA TRBJ2-1 TRBV5-6 TRBD2 14 CASRRGSSYNEQFF TGTGCCAGCAGGCGCGGGAGCTCCTACAATGAGCAGTTCTTC
NA TRBJ1-5 TRBV2 NA 13 CASSENLDQPQHF TGTGCCAGCAGTGAAAACCTTGATCAGCCCCAGCATTTT
once TRBJ1-2 TRBV7-2 NA 13 CASSPEGSYGYTF TGTGCCAGCAGCCCAGAGGGGTCCTATGGCTACACCTTC
NA TRBJ2-5 TRBV18 NA 14 CASSPGNSMETQYF TGTGCCAGCTCACCAGGGAATAGCATGGAGACCCAGTACTTC
NA TRBJ2-1 TRBV7-2 TRBD2 15 CASSLGSGRAEEQFF TGTGCCAGCAGCTTGGGGAGCGGGAGGGCTGAGGAGCAGTTCTTC
NA TRBJ2-2 TRBV10-3 NA 15 CAISAAQGGTGELFF TGTGCCATCAGTGCCGCACAGGGTGGAACCGGGGAGCTGTTTTTT
NA TRBJ1-2 TRBV28 TRBD1 14 CASSSGQAIYGYTF TGTGCCAGCAGTTCGGGACAGGCGATCTATGGCTACACCTTC
NA TRBJ1-4 TRBV2 NA 14 CASSRQSFNEKLFF TGTGCCAGCAGTAGACAGAGCTTTAATGAAAAACTGTTTTTT
NA TRBJ1-5 TRBV5-6 TRBD1 17 CASSLRQGKYSNQPQHF TGTGCCAGCAGCTTGAGACAGGGAAAATATAGCAATCAGCCCCAGCATTTT
NA TRBJ1-5 TRBV7-9 NA 17 CASSSTFGRTGNQPQHF TGTGCCAGCAGCTCGACATTCGGAAGGACTGGCAATCAGCCCCAGCATTTT
NA TRBJ2-7 TRBV2 NA 15 CASSEGGQSSYEQYF TGTGCCAGCAGTGAGGGGGGGCAAAGCTCCTACGAGCAGTACTTC
NA TRBJ2-7 TRBV9 TRBD1 20 CASSIRDRGPGSVSSYEQYF TGTGCCAGCAGTATTCGGGACAGGGGGCCCGGAAGCGTCTCCTCCTACGAGCAGTACTTC
once TRBJ1-1 TRBV28 NA 15 CASRSQGPWNTEAFF TGTGCCAGCAGAAGTCAGGGACCGTGGAACACTGAAGCTTTCTTT
NA TRBJ1-5 TRBV2 NA 13 CASSKRRDQPQHF TGTGCCAGCAGCAAACGACGAGATCAGCCCCAGCATTTT
NA TRBJ1-6 TRBV5-5 NA 17 CASSLASGGRVGSPLHF TGTGCCAGCAGCTTGGCATCGGGGGGGCGAGTAGGTTCACCCCTCCACTTT